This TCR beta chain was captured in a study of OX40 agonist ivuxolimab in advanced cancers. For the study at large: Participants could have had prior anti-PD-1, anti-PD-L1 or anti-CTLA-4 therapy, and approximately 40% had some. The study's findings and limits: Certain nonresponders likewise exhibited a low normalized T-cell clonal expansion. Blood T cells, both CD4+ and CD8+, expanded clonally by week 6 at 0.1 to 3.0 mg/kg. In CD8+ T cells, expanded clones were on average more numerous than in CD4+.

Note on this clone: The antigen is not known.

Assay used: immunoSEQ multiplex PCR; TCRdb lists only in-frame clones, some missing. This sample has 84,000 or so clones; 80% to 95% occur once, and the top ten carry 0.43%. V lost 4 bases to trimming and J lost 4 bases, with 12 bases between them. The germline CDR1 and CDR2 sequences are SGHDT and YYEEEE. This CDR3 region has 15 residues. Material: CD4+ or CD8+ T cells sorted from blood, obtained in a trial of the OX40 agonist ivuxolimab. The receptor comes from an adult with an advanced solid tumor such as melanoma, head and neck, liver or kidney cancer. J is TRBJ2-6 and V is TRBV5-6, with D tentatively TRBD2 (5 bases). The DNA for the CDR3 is TGTGCCAGCAGCCCGAGGGTGTGGGGGGCCAACGTCCTGACTTTC. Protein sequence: CASSPRVWGANVLTF.